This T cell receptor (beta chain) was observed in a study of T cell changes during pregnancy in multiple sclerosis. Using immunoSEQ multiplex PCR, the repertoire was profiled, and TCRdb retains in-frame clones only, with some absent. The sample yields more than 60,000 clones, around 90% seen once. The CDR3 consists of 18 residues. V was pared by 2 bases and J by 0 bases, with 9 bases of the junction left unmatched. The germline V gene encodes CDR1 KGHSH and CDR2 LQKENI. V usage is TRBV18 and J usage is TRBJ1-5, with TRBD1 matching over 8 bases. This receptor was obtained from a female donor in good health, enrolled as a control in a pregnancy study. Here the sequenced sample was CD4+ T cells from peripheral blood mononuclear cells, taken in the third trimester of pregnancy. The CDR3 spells CASSPNIPGQVSNQPQHF. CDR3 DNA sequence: TGTGCCAGCTCACCAAACATTCCGGGACAGGTTAGCAATCAGCCCCAGCATTTT. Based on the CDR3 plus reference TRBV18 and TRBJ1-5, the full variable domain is NAGVMQNPRHLVRRRGQEARLRCSPMKGHSHVYWYRQLPEEGLKFMVYLQKENIIDESGMPKERFSAEFPKEGPSILRIQQVVRGDSAAYFCASSPNIPGQVSNQPQHFGDGTRLSIL.